This T cell receptor (beta chain) derives from a study of cytomegalovirus exposure and HLA in healthy donors. Regarding the study as a whole: The authors later linked a missense DCLRE1C variant to TCR beta V- and J-gene trimming. An analysis was carried out later, and it reportedly showed fewer N-insertions in an Asian-associated ancestry cluster than the roughly 700-donor mean.

Trimming cost V 6 bases and J 4 bases, with 10 bases left between them. The CDR3 covers 14 residues. Per germline, CDR1 SNHLY and CDR2 FYNNEI. Despite likely unrecorded immune exposures, the donors were nominally healthy at the time of sampling. Both 60 Vbeta primers and 13 Jbeta primers went into the PCR. TCRdb's table, derived via immunoSEQ multiplex PCR, lists solely in-frame clones and lacks some. The repertoire table contains 180,000 or so clones. Concerning this clone: As yet, its antigen is unknown.

The rearrangement uses TRBV2 and TRBJ1-6, with D tentatively TRBD1 (6 bases). The clonotype originates from a boy between 10 and 17 years old in good health and CMV-seronegative. The sequencing input was PBMCs. The CDR3 DNA is TGTGCCAGCAGGGAGGACAGTTATAATTCACCCCTCCACTTT. Its translation: CASREDSYNSPLHF.